Shown below are 21 T cell receptor beta chains from a single sample sequenced in a study of T cells after somatic rescue of genetic block. Measured with immunoSEQ multiplex PCR; TCRdb has only the in-frame clones, and not every one. The sample yields about 68,000 clones, approximately 90% seen once. The sequenced sample consisted of peripheral blood mononuclear cells (PBMCs). These receptors were collected from a man in his forties.

The gene calls are TRBV6-1 and TRBJ2-3; D uncertain. V lost 0 bases and J lost 2, with 6 bases in between. Germline loops: CDR1 MNHNS, CDR2 SASEGT. The CDR3 is 14 amino acids. CDR3 sequence (DNA): TGTGCCAGCAGTGAAGCTGGGATCACAGATACGCAGTATTTT. Translated, it gives CASSEAGITDTQYF.

The CDR3 DNA reads TGTGCCATCAGAGGGGACAGGCGGTCGACATGGGATACGCAGTATTTT. It specifies CAIRGDRRSTWDTQYF. V is TRBV10-3 and J is TRBJ2-3; 8 bases match TRBD1. The junction had 14 bases not matched to a gene; V was cut back by 6 bases and J by 6 bases. The CDR3 spans 16 residues. Germline-derived CDR1 and CDR2 are ENHRY and SYGVKD.

The rearrangement joins TRBV9 to TRBJ2-7; weak D call: TRBD1 (6 bases). The ends were cut back, 0 bases at V and 9 bases at J, with 19 bases in the middle. Germline-derived CDR1 and CDR2 are SGDLS and YYNGEE. The length of the CDR3 is 15 residues. The chain's CDR3 is CASSVGDKHAVGQYF. CDR3 bases: TGTGCCAGCAGCGTAGGGGACAAGCACGCGGTGGGGCAGTACTTC.

The rearrangement links TRBV14 to TRBJ1-5, with D perhaps matching TRBD1 (5 bases). The CDR3 totals 13 residues. Germline values: CDR1 SGHDN, CDR2 FVKESK. Between the trimmed V and J ends, which lost 10 bases and 10 bases, there was a span of 20 bases. CDR3 DNA sequence: TGTGCCAACAGAGCCGGGGGGGGAAGACCCCAGCATTTT. Translating it yields CANRAGGGRPQHF.

The chain combines TRBV5-6 with TRBJ2-5; D not certain. Trimming removed 2 bases from V and 2 bases from J, with 7 bases in between. Germline V CDR1 and CDR2: SGHDT, YYEEEE. The CDR3 length is 13 residues. The CDR3 spells CASSFLQQETQYF. The CDR3 DNA reads TGTGCCAGCAGCTTTTTGCAACAAGAGACCCAGTACTTC.

The chain has TRBV5-4 and TRBJ1-1; D is possibly TRBD1 (5 bases). The CDR3 covers 15 residues. Germline CDR1 is SGHNT and CDR2 is YYREEE (reference sequence). V was pared by 0 bases and J by 5 bases, with 14 bases between. The CDR3: CASSLVFGGRTEAFF. The CDR3, as DNA: TGTGCCAGCAGCTTGGTGTTTGGGGGGAGGACTGAAGCTTTCTTT.

The chain uses TRBV5-1 and TRBJ1-6, with 7 bases matching TRBD1. With 2 bases clipped from V and 7 bases from J, the junction kept 9 bases outside the gene matches. Germline V gives CDR1 SGHRS, CDR2 YFSETQ. The CDR3 has 16 amino acids. The CDR3 nucleotides are TGCGCCAGCAGCTTCGGGTCCGGGACAGTCAATTCACCCCTCCACTTT. Its protein is CASSFGSGTVNSPLHF.

This chain uses TRBV5-1 with TRBJ2-3, with 8 bases matching TRBD2. The trim removed 4 bases at V and 0 bases at J, leaving 7 bases unmatched. The CDR3 sequence is 16 residues long. CDR1 and CDR2 from the germline V gene are SGHRS and YFSETQ. CDR3 sequence: CASSLRTSLSTDTQYF. The CDR3 DNA reads TGCGCCAGCAGCCTACGGACTAGCCTTAGCACAGATACGCAGTATTTT.

This clone was recorded only once. The V and J genes are TRBV11-2 and TRBJ1-1; maybe TRBD1 (6 bases). The V end lost 5 bases, the J end lost 1 base, and 23 bases lay between the germline ends. The CDR3 is 18 residues long. Germline-derived CDR1 and CDR2 are SGHAT and FQNNGV. The CDR3 reads CASSPTLLSGGTNTEAFF. CDR3 bases: TGTGCCAGCAGCCCCACACTTTTGAGTGGGGGCACGAACACTGAAGCTTTCTTT.

The V gene is TRBV7-2, the J gene TRBJ2-7, with 10 bases identical to TRBD2. Per the germline V gene, CDR1 is SGHTA and CDR2 is FQGNSA. The J segment lost 5 bases and the V segment lost 2 bases, leaving 18 bases of the junction unmatched. This CDR3 spans 19 amino acids. CDR3 DNA: TGTGCCAGCAGCTTAATCCCAGGAGGTAGAGCGGGAGGGAGCAACGAGCAGTACTTC. As protein: CASSLIPGGRAGGSNEQYF.

This rearrangement joins TRBV5-1 to TRBJ1-4, with D possibly TRBD1 on 6 matching bases. Germline CDR1 reads SGHRS; CDR2 reads YFSETQ. CDR3 length: 14 amino acids. V gave up 4 bases and J gave up 5 bases, with 12 bases separating them. This CDR3 reads CASSTGTQNEKLFF. The CDR3 bases are TGCGCCAGCAGCACCGGGACACAAAATGAAAAACTGTTTTTT.

The rearrangement joins TRBV4-1 to TRBJ1-6; TRBD1 might be the D (5 bases). Trimming removed 3 bases from V and 9 bases from J, with 21 bases in between. The V gene's germline CDR1 is MGHRA and CDR2 YSYEKL. The CDR3 contains 17 residues. CDR3 sequence: CASSQGRTRKVGSPLHF. Written as DNA, the CDR3 is TGCGCCAGCAGCCAGGGGCGGACCAGGAAAGTAGGTTCACCCCTCCACTTT.

The chain has TRBV28 and TRBJ2-7; perhaps TRBD2 as D (6 bases). The V gene lost 0 bases and the J gene lost 2 bases, with 14 bases spanning the gap. Per germline, CDR1 MDHEN and CDR2 SYDVKM. The CDR3 runs 16 residues. The CDR3 DNA sequence: TGTGCCAGCAGTTTATGGGGATTAGCGGAACCCTACGAGCAGTACTTC. Its translation: CASSLWGLAEPYEQYF.

The chain recombines TRBV6-1 with TRBJ1-5, with unresolved D. The ends were cut back, 2 bases at V and 4 bases at J, with 18 bases in the middle. The CDR3 runs 17 residues. The germline gives CDR1 MNHNS, CDR2 SASEGT. The CDR3 protein is CASSESKGIHPNQPQHF. In DNA, the CDR3 is TGTGCCAGCAGTGAAAGTAAGGGTATCCACCCAAATCAGCCCCAGCATTTT.

The J gene is TRBJ1-5, the V gene TRBV6-5, with D uncertain. Germline CDR1 is MNHEY and CDR2 is SVGAGI. V lost 2 bases and J 3 bases, leaving 8 bases between the germline ends. The CDR3 extends over 14 amino acids. The CDR3 DNA reads as TGTGCCAGCAGTTACGGGCAGTCCAATCAGCCCCAGCATTTT. Translating gives CASSYGQSNQPQHF.

The chain joins TRBV13 to TRBJ1-3; no clear D gene. Between the trimmed V and J ends, which lost 4 bases and 7 bases, there was a span of 14 bases. This CDR3 contains 14 residues. The germline V gene has CDR1 PRHDT and CDR2 FYEKMQ (reference sequence). CDR3 sequence: CASSSQGLANTIYF. The CDR3 nucleotides are TGTGCCAGCAGCTCACAAGGTTTAGCCAACACCATATATTTT.

This clone showed up just a few times. This chain uses TRBV6-1 with TRBJ2-4; D unresolved. This CDR3 spans 16 amino acids. Germline values: CDR1 MNHNS, CDR2 SASEGT. V lost 4 bases, J lost 0 bases, and 13 bases lay in between. In DNA form, the CDR3 reads TGTGCCAGCAGTGGGAGCCTCGGTCTAGCCAAAAACATTCAGTACTTC. Amino acids: CASSGSLGLAKNIQYF.

The chain links TRBV27 to TRBJ1-2; 9 nucleotides align to TRBD1. V dropped 6 bases and J dropped 2; count of bases not matched to a gene: 7. The CDR3 runs to 15 residues. Germline V lookup: CDR1 MNHEY, CDR2 SMNVEV (reference sequence). DNA for the CDR3: TGTGCCAGCAGCCTTACGGGGACAGGGAACTATGGCTACACCTTC. Amino acids: CASSLTGTGNYGYTF.

CDR3 sequence reads: CASKQDTNQPQHF. The DNA for the CDR3 is TGTGCCAGCAAACAGGACACCAATCAGCCCCAGCATTTT. The chain links TRBV6-5 to TRBJ1-5, with D perhaps TRBD1 (5 bases). Germline CDR1 is MNHEY and CDR2 is SVGAGI. The CDR3 spans 13 residues. V lost 7 bases and J lost 3, with 10 bases in between.

The V gene is TRBV4-3, the J gene TRBJ2-7; D might be TRBD2 (7 bases). Germline loops: CDR1 LGHNA, CDR2 YSLEER. The CDR3 covers 15 residues. Trimming cost V 0 bases and J 2 bases, with 11 bases left between them. The CDR3 DNA sequence: TGCGCCAGCAGCCAAGAGCAGGGGAGGGCCTACGAGCAGTACTTC. Its translation is CASSQEQGRAYEQYF.

The gene calls are TRBV5-5 and TRBJ1-1; maybe TRBD1 (5 bases). V lost 4 bases to trimming and J lost 1 base, with 14 bases between them. This CDR3 region has 15 residues. The germline gives CDR1 SGHKS, CDR2 YYEKEE (reference sequence). CDR3 in amino acids: CASSVTRQSNTEAFF. In nucleotides, the CDR3 is TGTGCCAGCAGCGTGACCCGACAGTCGAACACTGAAGCTTTCTTT.